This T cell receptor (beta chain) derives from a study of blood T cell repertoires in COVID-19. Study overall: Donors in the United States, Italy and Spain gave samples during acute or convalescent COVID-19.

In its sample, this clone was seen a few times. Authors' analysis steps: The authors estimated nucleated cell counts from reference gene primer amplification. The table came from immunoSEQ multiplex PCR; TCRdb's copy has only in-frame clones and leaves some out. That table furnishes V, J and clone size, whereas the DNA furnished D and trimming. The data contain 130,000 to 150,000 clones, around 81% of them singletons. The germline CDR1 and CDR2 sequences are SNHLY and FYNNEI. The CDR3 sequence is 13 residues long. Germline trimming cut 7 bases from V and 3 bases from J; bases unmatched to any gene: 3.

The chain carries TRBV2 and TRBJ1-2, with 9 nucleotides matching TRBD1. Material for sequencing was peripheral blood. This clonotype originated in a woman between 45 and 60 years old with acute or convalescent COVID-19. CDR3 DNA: TGTGCCAGCATTTGGACAGGGGACTATGGCTACACCTTC. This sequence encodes CASIWTGDYGYTF.